This T cell receptor beta chain was sequenced during a study of cytomegalovirus exposure and HLA in healthy donors. Whole-study findings and limits: Segments of the TCR beta V type were, in most cases, productive about 87% or about 30% of the time in an earlier analysis. It was about 180 TCR beta chains that were listed as cytomegalovirus-associated. Some public TCRs appeared in many individuals, while most sequences were rare.

The PCR employed 60 Vbeta primers together with 13 Jbeta primers. Profiled with immunoSEQ multiplex PCR; TCRdb holds only in-frame clones, not every one. The sample lists roughly 90,000 clones; roughly 80% were seen once. The CDR3 is 16 residues long. From germline, CDR1 is LGHNA and CDR2 YSLEER. A word on this clone: Its antigen is unidentified. A much more abundant neighbour one base away suggests this may be a read error.

Healthy bone marrow donors formed the donor group. This sequence was found in a woman in her thirties or forties in good health and CMV-seropositive. The sequenced sample was PBMCs. This chain uses TRBV4-3 with TRBJ2-6; possible D gene TRBD1, 6 bases. CDR3 sequence: CAGSRTAHSGANVLTF. CDR3 sequence (DNA): TGCGCCGGCAGCCGGACAGCCCACTCTGGGGCCAACGTCCTGACTTTC.